The present TCR beta chain was sequenced within a study of shared clonotypes between healthy human individuals. About the study: Three plates each covered CD4 naive and memory; CD8 naive two, CD8 memory one. Study-level results: An effect of sequencing depth on clonotype sharing among donors was expected.

Clones were read by immunoSEQ multiplex PCR, and TCRdb kept only the in-frame ones, dropping some. The sample lists about 670,000 clones, approximately 79% occurring once. With respect to this clone: The antigen is unknown.

The TCR was taken from a woman in her 30s in good health. Input material: memory CD4+ T cells sorted from blood. As to subset: CD45RA-negative fraction.

The CDR3: CASSIKRRAGINNEQFF. The CDR3 DNA reads TGTGCCAGTAGTATAAAACGCCGCGCGGGTATTAACAATGAGCAGTTCTTC. The chain uses TRBV19 and TRBJ2-1; the D gene is possibly TRBD2 (5 bases). V was trimmed by 2 bases and J by 5 bases, leaving 19 bases between them. Germline values: CDR1 LNHDA, CDR2 SQIVND (reference sequence). This CDR3 is built from 17 residues.